This T cell receptor (beta chain) comes out of a study of cytomegalovirus exposure and HLA in healthy donors. Study-wide background: From donors who were HLA-typed, an early data release held approximately 84 million unique TCRs.

A remark on this clone: Its antigen is unknown.

Overall study results and limits: Sequencing likely caused a cluster of highly shared sequence variants. Listed as cytomegalovirus-associated were over 150 TCR beta chains.

60 Vbeta and 13 Jbeta primers were used in PCR. The repertoire was sequenced with immunoSEQ multiplex PCR; TCRdb's copy has only in-frame clones and lacks some. The sample has about 160,000 clones; 80% are singletons. The receptor was derived from a woman aged 45-60 years in good health and CMV-seropositive. Sequenced input: PBMCs.

Written as DNA, the CDR3 is TGTGCCAGCAGCCGCCCCGACAGGGATAAAGCTTTCTTT. Protein product: CASSRPDRDKAFF. V usage is TRBV5-4 and J usage is TRBJ1-1; 7 nucleotides align to TRBD1. The V gene end was trimmed by 4 bases and the J gene end by 9 bases; junction bases not matched to a gene: 9. Germline CDR1 is SGHNT and CDR2 is YYREEE (reference sequence). The CDR3 totals 13 residues.